This T cell receptor beta chain was sequenced in a study of shared clonotypes between healthy human individuals. Unmatched junction bases numbered 5, after V lost 2 bases and J lost 2 bases. CDR1 is MGHRA and CDR2 is YSYEKL in the germline V gene. This CDR3 has 15 residues. The repertoire was sequenced with immunoSEQ multiplex PCR; TCRdb's copy has only in-frame clones and lacks some. The sample shows around 600,000 clones, 85% to 95% of them seen only once. General study results and limits: Sequencing depth was expected to influence donor clonotype sharing. Sharing across a handful of donors was seen in roughly 5% of naive CD4 clonotypes. Generally, naive subsets came out with larger estimated richness than memory subsets.

As to this clone: The antigen is undetermined.

Only CD45RO-negative cells positively selected for CCR7 counted as naive CD8 cells, so terminally differentiated effector memory CD45RA+ cells were excluded. The sequence came from a woman aged 25-40 years in good health. The V and J genes are TRBV4-1 and TRBJ2-7, with 8 nucleotides matching TRBD2. Sample: naive CD8+ T cells sorted from blood. The CDR3 nucleotides are TGCGCCAGCAGCCAACCCGGGACTAGACCCTACGAGCAGTACTTC. Translating it yields CASSQPGTRPYEQYF.